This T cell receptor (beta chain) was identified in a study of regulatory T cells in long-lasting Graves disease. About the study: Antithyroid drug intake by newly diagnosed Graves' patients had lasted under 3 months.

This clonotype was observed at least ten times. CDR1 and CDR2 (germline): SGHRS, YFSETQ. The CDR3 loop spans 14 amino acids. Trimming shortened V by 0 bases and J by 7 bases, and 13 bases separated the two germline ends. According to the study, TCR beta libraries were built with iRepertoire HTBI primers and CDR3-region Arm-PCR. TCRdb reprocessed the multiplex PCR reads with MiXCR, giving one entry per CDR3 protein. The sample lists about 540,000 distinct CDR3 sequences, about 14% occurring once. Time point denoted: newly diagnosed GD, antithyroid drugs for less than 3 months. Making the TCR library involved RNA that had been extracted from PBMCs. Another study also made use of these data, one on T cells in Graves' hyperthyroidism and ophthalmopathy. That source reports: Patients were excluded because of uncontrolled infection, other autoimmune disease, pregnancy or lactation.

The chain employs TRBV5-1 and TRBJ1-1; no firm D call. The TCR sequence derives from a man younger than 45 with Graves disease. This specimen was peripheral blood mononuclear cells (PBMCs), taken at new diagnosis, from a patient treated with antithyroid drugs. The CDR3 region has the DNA TGCGCCAGCAGCTTGGCCCAAGCTACGGGTGAAGCTTTCTTT. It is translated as CASSLAQATGEAFF.